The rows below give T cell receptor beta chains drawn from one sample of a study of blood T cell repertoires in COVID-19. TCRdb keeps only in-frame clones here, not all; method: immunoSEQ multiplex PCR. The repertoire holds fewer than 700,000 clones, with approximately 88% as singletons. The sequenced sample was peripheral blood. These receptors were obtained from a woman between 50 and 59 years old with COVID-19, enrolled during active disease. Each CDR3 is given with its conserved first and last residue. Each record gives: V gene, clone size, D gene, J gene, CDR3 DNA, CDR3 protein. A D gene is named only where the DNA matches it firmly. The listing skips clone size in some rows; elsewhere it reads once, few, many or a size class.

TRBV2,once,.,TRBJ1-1,TGTGCCAGCAGTAATAGCAGGACTAACACTGAAGCTTTCTTT,CASSNSRTNTEAFF
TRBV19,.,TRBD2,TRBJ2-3,TGTGCCAGTAGTACCCGACTAGCGGGGAGCACAGATACGCAGTATTTT,CASSTRLAGSTDTQYF
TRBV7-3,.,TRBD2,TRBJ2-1,TGTGCCAGCAGCTTAAGCTCCGGGACTACCAACAATGAGCAGTTCTTC,CASSLSSGTTNNEQFF
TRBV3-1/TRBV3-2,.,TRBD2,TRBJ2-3,TGTGCCAGCAGCCAACCGGGACTAGCGGGCGCAGATACGCAGTATTTT,CASSQPGLAGADTQYF
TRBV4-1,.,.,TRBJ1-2,TGCGCCAGCAGCCAAGGTGGAGCAGCGAACTATGGCTACACCTTC,CASSQGGAANYGYTF
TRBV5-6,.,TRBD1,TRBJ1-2,TGTGCCAGCAGCTTGGATCGGGACAGGGTTCGAGGCTATGGCTACACCTTC,CASSLDRDRVRGYGYTF
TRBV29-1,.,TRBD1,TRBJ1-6,TGCAGCGTTGCGGACAGGTTCGGTTCACCCCTCCACTTT,CSVADRFGSPLHF
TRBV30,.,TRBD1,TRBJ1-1,TGTGCCTGGGCCAGGGGGGTGAACACTGAAGCTTTCTTT,CAWARGVNTEAFF
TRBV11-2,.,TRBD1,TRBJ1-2,TGTGCCAGCAGCCAGGACAGGACCTTCTATGGCTACACCTTC,CASSQDRTFYGYTF
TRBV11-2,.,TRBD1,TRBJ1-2,TGTGCCAGCAGCTCAACAACAGGGGCCCTCGGCTATGGCTACACCTTC,CASSSTTGALGYGYTF
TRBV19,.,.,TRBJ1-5,TGTGCCAGTAGTATGGGGGGAGGGGTGGGACAGCCCCAGCATTTT,CASSMGGGVGQPQHF
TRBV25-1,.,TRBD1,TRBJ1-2,TGTGCCAGCAGTCGCAGGGGGTTCGGCTACACCTTC,CASSRRGFGYTF
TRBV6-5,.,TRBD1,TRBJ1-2,TGTGCCAGCGGCCTCCGGACAGGGATCGGAGGCTACACCTTC,CASGLRTGIGGYTF
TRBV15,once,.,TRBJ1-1,TGTGCCACCAGCAGAGTTCCAGGGGCAAACACTGAAGCTTTCTTT,CATSRVPGANTEAFF
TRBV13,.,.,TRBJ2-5,TGTGCCAGCAGCGCCAGGACTGCCGGGGAGACCCAGTACTTC,CASSARTAGETQYF
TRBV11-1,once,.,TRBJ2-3,TGTGCCAGCTCCGGAGGCCCCGGGGGTGGTACGCAGTATTTT,CASSGGPGGGTQYF
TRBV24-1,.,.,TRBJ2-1,TGTGCCACCAGTGATTCGACTAATGAGCAGTTCTTC,CATSDSTNEQFF
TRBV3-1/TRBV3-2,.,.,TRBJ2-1,TGTGCCAGCAGCCAAGGGGGGCCTTTGAATGAGCAGTTCTTC,CASSQGGPLNEQFF
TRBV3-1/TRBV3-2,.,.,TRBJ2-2,TGTGCCAGCAGCCAAGTAGGACAAGCTGCGAACACCGGGGAGCTGTTTTTT,CASSQVGQAANTGELFF
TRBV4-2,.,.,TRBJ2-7,TGTGCCAGCAGCCAAGATCGGTCGAGGGAGCAGTACTTC,CASSQDRSREQYF
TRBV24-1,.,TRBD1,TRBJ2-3,TGTGCCAGCGGACAGGGCACAGATACGCAGTATTTT,CASGQGTDTQYF
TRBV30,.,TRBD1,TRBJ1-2,TGTGCCTGGACAGACAGGGGGCAAGGCGGCTACACCTTC,CAWTDRGQGGYTF
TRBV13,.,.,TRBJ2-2,TGTGCCAGCAGTTTTGGGGGGGCGTACACCGGGGAGCTGTTTTTT,CASSFGGAYTGELFF
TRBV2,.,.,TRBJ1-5,TGTGCCAGCGGGAGGGCCAATCAGCCCCAGCATTTT,CASGRANQPQHF
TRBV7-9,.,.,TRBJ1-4,TGTGCCAGCAGCTCCTGGACAGCTAGGGATACTAATGAAAAACTGTTTTTT,CASSSWTARDTNEKLFF
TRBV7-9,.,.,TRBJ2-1,TGTGCCAGCAGCTTATTGAGCTCCTACAATGAGCAGTTCTTC,CASSLLSSYNEQFF
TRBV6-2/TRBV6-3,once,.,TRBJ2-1,TGTGCCAGCAGTTCGTCGGGGGGCGGGATCCCTTACAATGAGCAGTTCTTC,CASSSSGGGIPYNEQFF
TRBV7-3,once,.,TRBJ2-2,TGTGCCAGCAGCCCCCCGGGGGGCGCGAACACCGGGGAGCTGTTTTTT,CASSPPGGANTGELFF
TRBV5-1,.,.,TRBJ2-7,TGCGCCAGCAATGTTAGGATTGGGGCCAGCTACGAGCAGTACTTC,CASNVRIGASYEQYF
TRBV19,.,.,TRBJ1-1,TGTGCCAGTAGCGTCGGCGGGGGATGGAACACTGAAGCTTTCTTT,CASSVGGGWNTEAFF
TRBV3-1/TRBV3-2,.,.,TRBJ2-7,TGTGCCAGCAGCCAAGGCGTTTTGGAGCAGTACTTC,CASSQGVLEQYF
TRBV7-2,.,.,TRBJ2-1,TGTGCCAGCAGCCTATTGGAGGGGTGGGTGGATGAGCAGTTCTTC,CASSLLEGWVDEQFF
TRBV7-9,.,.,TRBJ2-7,TGTGCCAGCAGCTTACCCGTGGGCAGGGGTATCCACGAGCAGTACTTC,CASSLPVGRGIHEQYF
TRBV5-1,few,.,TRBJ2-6,TGCGCCAGCAGCTCCCCCTCCCCGGGACATCTATTGTCTGGGGCCAACGTCCTGACTTTC,CASSSPSPGHLLSGANVLTF
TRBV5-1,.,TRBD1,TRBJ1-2,TGCGCCAGCAGCCCCGACAGGGTTATTGGTGGCTACACCTTC,CASSPDRVIGGYTF
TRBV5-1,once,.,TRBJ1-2,TGCGCCAGCAGCTCTGACACCTATGGCTACACCTTC,CASSSDTYGYTF
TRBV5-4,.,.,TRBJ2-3,TGTGCCAGCAGCCTGGACGGGAGAAAGGATACGCAGTATTTT,CASSLDGRKDTQYF
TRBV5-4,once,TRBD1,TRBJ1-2,TGTGCCAGCAGCTCCCCGGGACAGGCTAACTATGGCTACACCTTC,CASSSPGQANYGYTF
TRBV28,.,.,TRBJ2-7,TGTGCCAGCAGTTTTGGGCAGTTATACGAGCAGTACTTC,CASSFGQLYEQYF
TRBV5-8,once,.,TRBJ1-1,TGTGCCAGCATCGTTATCCCCTCAGGGTCGGACACTGAAGCTTTCTTT,CASIVIPSGSDTEAFF
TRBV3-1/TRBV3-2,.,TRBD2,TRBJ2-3,TGTGCCAGCAGCCGGAGAGGAGGGAGGGACACAGATACGCAGTATTTT,CASSRRGGRDTDTQYF
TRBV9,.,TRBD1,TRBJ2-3,TGTGCCAGCAGCGTAGGCTCGGGACAGACTAGCACAGATACGCAGTATTTT,CASSVGSGQTSTDTQYF
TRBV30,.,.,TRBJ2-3,TGTGCCTGGAGTGCCGGACTGAGCACAGATACGCAGTATTTT,CAWSAGLSTDTQYF
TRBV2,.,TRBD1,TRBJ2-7,TGTGCCAGCAGATCGGACAGGGGCGAGGACGAGCAGTACTTC,CASRSDRGEDEQYF
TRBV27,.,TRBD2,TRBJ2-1,TGTGCCACCCAAACCCTGACTAGCGCACTGAACAATGAGCAGTTCTTC,CATQTLTSALNNEQFF
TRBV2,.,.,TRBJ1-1,TGTGCCAGCAGGTCGGACAGTAACACTGAAGCTTTCTTT,CASRSDSNTEAFF
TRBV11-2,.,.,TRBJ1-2,TGTGCCAGCAGCCCTGAGGGGGGGTGGGCCTATGGCTACACCTTC,CASSPEGGWAYGYTF
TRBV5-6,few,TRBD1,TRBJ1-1,TGTGCCAGCAGCGCCGGGACAGGGGCGAAAAACACTGAAGCTTTCTTT,CASSAGTGAKNTEAFF
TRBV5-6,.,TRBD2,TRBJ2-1,TGTGCCAGCAGCTTGGGAGCGGGGGGGCCGGATGAGCAGTTCTTC,CASSLGAGGPDEQFF
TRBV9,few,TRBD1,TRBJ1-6,TGTGCCAGCAGCGCCTGGGGGGACAGTAATTCACCCCTCCACTTT,CASSAWGDSNSPLHF